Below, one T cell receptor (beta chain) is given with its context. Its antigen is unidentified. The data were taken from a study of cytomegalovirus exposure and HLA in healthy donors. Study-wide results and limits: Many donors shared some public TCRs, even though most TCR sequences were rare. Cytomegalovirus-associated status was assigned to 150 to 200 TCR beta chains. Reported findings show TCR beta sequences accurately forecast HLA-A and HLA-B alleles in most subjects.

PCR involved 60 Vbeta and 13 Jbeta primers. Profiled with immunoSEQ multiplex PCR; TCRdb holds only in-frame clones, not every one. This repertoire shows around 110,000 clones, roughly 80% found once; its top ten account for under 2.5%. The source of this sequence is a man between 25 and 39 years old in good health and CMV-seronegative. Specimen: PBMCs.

The CDR3 here is CASSLAGGPYEQYF. The CDR3, as DNA: TGTGCCAGCTCCTTAGCAGGGGGCCCCTACGAGCAGTACTTC. The chain recombines TRBV7-2 with TRBJ2-7; 8 bases are shared with TRBD1. CDR1 and CDR2 (germline): SGHTA, FQGNSA. V trimming: 8 bases; J trimming: 2 bases; junction bases outside the gene matches: 8. The CDR3 sequence is 14 residues long. Combining the CDR3 with reference TRBV7-2 and TRBJ2-7 gives the whole variable domain GAGVSQSPSNKVTEKGKDVELRCDPISGHTALYWYRQSLGQGLEFLIYFQGNSAPDKSGLPSDRFSAERTGGSVSTLTIQRTQQEDSAVYLCASSLAGGPYEQYFGPGTRLTVT.